These T cell receptor beta chains were read from a single sample in a study of blood T cell repertoires in COVID-19. Libraries were prepared by immunoSEQ multiplex PCR; TCRdb keeps only in-frame clonotypes and omits some of them. The sample includes roughly 180,000 clones, more than 75% seen only once; the top ten take 5.4%. Sequenced sample: peripheral blood. These receptor sequences come from a woman aged 45-59 years with COVID-19, enrolled during active disease. Each CDR3 is given with its conserved first and last residue. D genes are given only for firm matches. Clone size is given for some rows only: seen once, a few or many times, or a class if the clone is expanded.

>TRBJ1-6|-|-|TRBV28
CASIQGNSPLHF
TGTGCCAGCATACAGGGAAATTCACCCCTCCACTTT
>TRBJ2-3|once|TRBD2|TRBV5-1
CASSLAGGPGDTQYF
TGCGCCAGCAGCTTGGCGGGGGGGCCTGGAGATACGCAGTATTTT
>TRBJ2-2|few|-|TRBV5-4
CASSIARMGTLSVGELFF
TGTGCCAGCAGCATAGCGCGTATGGGGACTCTGAGTGTCGGGGAGCTGTTTTTT
>TRBJ1-1|-|-|TRBV2
CASSPGQYTEAFF
TGTGCCAGCAGCCCCGGTCAATACACTGAAGCTTTCTTT
>TRBJ2-7|-|-|TRBV6-1
CASSELGGTYEQYF
TGTGCCAGCAGTGAGTTAGGAGGGACCTACGAGCAGTACTTC
>TRBJ2-2|-|-|TRBV5-6
CASSLFLGVSGELFF
TGTGCCAGCAGCTTATTTTTAGGAGTGTCCGGGGAGCTGTTTTTT
>TRBJ2-7|-|-|TRBV11-2
CASSPNGGAYEQYF
TGTGCCAGCAGCCCGAATGGTGGAGCCTACGAGCAGTACTTC
>TRBJ2-2|few|TRBD2|TRBV5-1
CASSSGPGGNTGELFF
TGCGCCAGCAGCTCGGGTCCGGGGGGGAACACCGGGGAGCTGTTTTTT
>TRBJ1-5|-|TRBD1|TRBV6-2/TRBV6-3
CASSYSGTGGAGQPQHF
TGTGCCAGCAGTTACTCCGGGACAGGGGGCGCGGGGCAGCCCCAGCATTTT
>TRBJ1-2|-|TRBD1|TRBV19
CASSLAGQGYYGYTF
TGTGCCAGTAGTTTAGCCGGACAGGGGTACTATGGCTACACCTTC
>TRBJ1-5|once|TRBD1|TRBV5-6
CASSLMFGQGVAGRPQHF
TGTGCCAGCAGCTTGATGTTCGGACAGGGGGTCGCGGGCAGGCCCCAGCATTTT
>TRBJ2-2|-|-|TRBV28
CASSRWGAGELFF
TGTGCCAGCAGCCGCTGGGGCGCCGGGGAGCTGTTTTTT
>TRBJ2-1|once|TRBD1|TRBV5-4
CASSLTGVHEQFF
TGTGCCAGCAGCTTAACAGGGGTACATGAGCAGTTCTTC
>TRBJ1-2|few|-|TRBV11-3
CASSLNSREYGYTF
TGTGCCAGCAGCTTAAATAGTAGGGAGTATGGCTACACCTTC
>TRBJ2-3|-|TRBD2|TRBV29-1
CSVESVAAGGFTDTQYF
TGCAGCGTTGAGTCAGTGGCAGCGGGGGGCTTCACAGATACGCAGTATTTT
>TRBJ2-1|-|-|TRBV5-1
CASSSPISPGGTGAGWNEQFF
TGCGCCAGCAGCTCACCTATAAGCCCAGGGGGTACGGGGGCAGGTTGGAATGAGCAGTTCTTC
>TRBJ2-2|-|TRBD1|TRBV5-1
CASSRDPGQGVGELFF
TGCGCCAGCAGCAGGGACCCGGGACAGGGGGTCGGGGAGCTGTTTTTT
>TRBJ2-5|-|TRBD1|TRBV19
CASSTSGQGGETQYF
TGTGCCAGTAGTACCTCGGGACAGGGGGGGGAGACCCAGTACTTC
>TRBJ2-3|-|-|TRBV6-5
CASAEYGVADTQYF
TGTGCCAGCGCTGAGTACGGGGTGGCAGATACGCAGTATTTT
>TRBJ2-7|-|-|TRBV11-2
CASGAGTPLNEQYF
TGTGCCAGCGGGGCCGGGACTCCCCTAAACGAGCAGTACTTC
>TRBJ1-2|once|-|TRBV2
CASSVWGENGYTF
TGTGCCAGCAGTGTTTGGGGGGAGAATGGCTACACCTTC
>TRBJ1-4|-|-|TRBV7-9
CASSLRGVSNEKLFF
TGTGCCAGCAGCCTTAGAGGAGTTTCAAATGAAAAACTGTTTTTT
>TRBJ1-4|-|-|TRBV19
CASRTVGGREKLFF
TGTGCCAGTAGGACCGTCGGGGGGCGCGAAAAACTGTTTTTT
>TRBJ2-1|-|TRBD2|TRBV20-1
CSASWTSGNNEQFF
TGCAGTGCTAGTTGGACTAGCGGAAACAATGAGCAGTTCTTC
>TRBJ1-2|-|-|TRBV27
CASSSFPPGGYTF
TGTGCCAGCAGTTCCTTTCCCCCGGGGGGCTACACCTTC
>TRBJ2-7|few|-|TRBV2
CASSEGHTLGAYEQYF
TGTGCCAGCAGTGAAGGACATACCCTCGGGGCCTACGAGCAGTACTTC
>TRBJ2-5|-|TRBD1|TRBV5-1
CASSVDRLRETQYF
TGCGCCAGCAGCGTGGACAGGCTGAGGGAGACCCAGTACTTC
>TRBJ1-1|once|TRBD1|TRBV12-3/TRBV12-4
CASSLTGATEAFF
TGTGCCAGCAGTCTGACAGGGGCCACTGAAGCTTTCTTT
>TRBJ1-1|-|-|TRBV18
CASAPTTTGYTEAFF
TGTGCCAGCGCGCCTACAACGACGGGGTACACTGAAGCTTTCTTT
>TRBJ1-5|-|TRBD1|TRBV27
CASSDRGPQPQHF
TGTGCCAGCAGTGACAGGGGGCCTCAGCCCCAGCATTTT
>TRBJ2-5|-|TRBD2|TRBV13
CASSTGLAETQYF
TGTGCCAGCAGCACTGGACTAGCTGAGACCCAGTACTTC
>TRBJ2-7|few|TRBD2|TRBV5-4
CASRPGGPGYEQYF
TGTGCCAGCAGGCCGGGGGGGCCGGGCTACGAGCAGTACTTC
>TRBJ2-7|-|TRBD2|TRBV30
CAWTKPTAGTSYEQYF
TGTGCCTGGACCAAACCCACAGCGGGGACCTCCTACGAGCAGTACTTC
>TRBJ1-2|-|-|TRBV4-2
CASSQAGLRGYTF
TGTGCCAGCAGCCAAGCAGGGCTAAGAGGCTACACCTTC
>TRBJ1-1|-|TRBD1|TRBV7-9
CASSHLDRGTEAFF
TGTGCCAGCAGCCACTTAGACAGGGGAACTGAAGCTTTCTTT
>TRBJ1-3|-|-|TRBV11-2
CASSLPQGRNTIYF
TGTGCCAGCAGCTTACCACAGGGAAGAAACACCATATATTTT
>TRBJ1-3|once|-|TRBV3-1/TRBV3-2
CASSPGPQGASGNTIYF
TGTGCCAGCAGCCCAGGGCCTCAGGGCGCCTCTGGAAACACCATATATTTT
>TRBJ2-7|-|TRBD1|TRBV18
CASSRTGARYEQYF
TGTGCCAGCTCAAGGACAGGGGCGCGCTACGAGCAGTACTTC
>TRBJ1-2|-|-|TRBV7-9
CASSPGQPYGYTF
TGTGCCAGCAGCCCGGGACAACCCTATGGCTACACCTTC
>TRBJ2-3|-|TRBD2|TRBV27
CASGPLSGGLDTQYF
TGTGCCAGCGGCCCACTTTCGGGGGGGCTTGATACGCAGTATTTT
>TRBJ1-2|-|-|TRBV7-9
CASSNSQGYKEGYTF
TGTGCCAGCAGTAATTCCCAGGGATACAAAGAGGGCTACACCTTC
>TRBJ2-1|-|TRBD2|TRBV7-7
CASSLLAGDYNEQFF
TGTGCCAGCAGCTTACTGGCGGGAGACTACAATGAGCAGTTCTTC
>TRBJ1-2|-|-|TRBV6-2/TRBV6-3
CASSYQTDSYGYTF
TGTGCCAGCAGTTACCAAACAGATTCCTATGGCTACACCTTC
>TRBJ2-6|-|TRBD2|TRBV30
CAWGEGSGANVLTF
TGTGCCTGGGGGGAGGGCTCTGGGGCCAACGTCCTGACTTTC
>TRBJ1-1|-|TRBD1|TRBV29-1
CSVDRGLFTEAFF
TGCAGCGTTGACAGGGGGCTTTTCACTGAAGCTTTCTTT
>TRBJ2-1|-|TRBD1|TRBV24-1
CATSDPRRDRGSEQFF
TGTGCCACCAGTGATCCCCGGAGGGACAGGGGTAGTGAGCAGTTCTTC
>TRBJ1-2|once|-|TRBV7-2
CASSLDLSQGKNYGYTF
TGTGCCAGCAGCTTAGACTTAAGCCAGGGGAAGAACTATGGCTACACCTTC
>TRBJ2-7|-|TRBD1|TRBV19
CASSAGTGGFNEQYF
TGTGCCAGTAGCGCTGGGACAGGGGGGTTTAACGAGCAGTACTTC
>TRBJ2-1|-|-|TRBV7-2
CASSLVSTTMYNEQFF
TGTGCCAGCAGCTTAGTTAGTACTACCATGTACAATGAGCAGTTCTTC
>TRBJ1-5|-|-|TRBV19
CASSMRQSDQPQHF
TGTGCCAGTAGTATGCGGCAGAGCGATCAGCCCCAGCATTTT
>TRBJ1-2|-|-|TRBV7-9
CASSLSPDIYGYTF
TGTGCCAGCAGCTTAAGTCCGGACATCTATGGCTACACCTTC
>TRBJ2-2|-|-|TRBV28
CASSLRTPNTGELFF
TGTGCCAGCAGTTTACGGACACCGAACACCGGGGAGCTGTTTTTT
>TRBJ2-3|few|-|TRBV14
CASSQDSRGGGVTDTQYF
TGTGCCAGCAGCCAAGATTCCCGTGGAGGCGGGGTCACAGATACGCAGTATTTT
>TRBJ1-6|once|TRBD1|TRBV27
CASSLSGGGSPLHF
TGTGCCAGCAGTCTCTCAGGGGGCGGTTCACCCCTCCACTTT
>TRBJ1-6|-|-|TRBV30
CAWRAGLNNSPLHF
TGTGCCTGGAGAGCGGGACTTAATAATTCACCCCTCCACTTT